This T cell receptor (beta chain) originates from a study of cytomegalovirus exposure and HLA in healthy donors. Whole-study context: Drawn from HLA-typed donors, 80 million to 95 million unique TCRs were held in an early data release. Notes on the study in general: As was reported, the HLA-A and HLA-B alleles of most subjects were accurately predicted from TCR beta sequences. CMV antigen specificity of three CMV-associated chains was confirmed in vitro.

The CDR3 length is 16 residues. J gave up 7 bases and V 2 bases, and 6 bases lay outside the gene matches. The germline V gene encodes CDR1 LGHNA and CDR2 YNFKEQ. Though probably carrying unrecorded immune exposures, donors were nominally healthy at sampling. With 60 Vbeta and 13 Jbeta primers, the PCR was carried out. TCRdb keeps only in-frame clones here, not all; method: immunoSEQ multiplex PCR. The sample holds over 100,000 clones. Comment on this clone: Its antigen is not known.

Input material: PBMCs. The receptor was derived from a man aged 18 to 35 in good health and CMV-seronegative. The chain combines TRBV4-2 with TRBJ1-6, with 9 bases fitting TRBD1. CDR3 loop: CASSQLQGAGNSPLHF. The CDR3 region has the DNA TGTGCCAGCAGCCAACTACAGGGGGCGGGGAATTCACCCCTCCACTTT.